This T cell receptor beta chain emerged from a study of T-cell memory formation after mild COVID-19. Study observations and caveats: Second-wave clones with a day 37 peak had unconfirmed SARS-CoV-2 specificity. Contracting CD4+ clones sat mainly in CM and EM; CD8+ in EMRA. A subset of responding clones appeared in pre-infection memory, suggesting cross-reactive memory joined.

Using constant-segment primers, 5'RACE produced TCR alpha and TCR beta cDNA libraries carrying sample barcodes and UMIs. Using its own MiXCR run on the 5' RACE reads, TCRdb lists one record per CDR3 protein. The table shows some 120,000 distinct CDR3 sequences, with about 6.5% occurring only once. This clonotype was recorded a few times. Its antigen is not known. Trimming stripped 2 bases from V and 6 bases from J, with 10 bases between. CDR3 length: 13 amino acids. The source of this sequence is an adult woman who had mild COVID-19 (a few samples of this study predate the infection). Cell type and time point are not known. The rearrangement links TRBV12-3 or TRBV12-4 to TRBJ1-1, with a tentative D call TRBD1 (5 bases). Sequences were obtained from PBMCs or a T cell subset sorted from them (not recorded which). The CDR3 region is CASSLRGRAEAFF. The CDR3 DNA reads TGTGCCAGCAGTTTACGGGGGAGGGCTGAAGCTTTCTTT.